One sample yielded the 27 T cell receptor beta chains listed below, sequenced in a study of cytotoxic CD8 clonotypes in ibrutinib-treated CLL. TCRdb's table, derived via immunoSEQ multiplex PCR, lists solely in-frame clones and lacks some. The sample records about 45,000 clones, 60% to 70% being singletons. This material consisted of PBMCs, taken after 24 months of ibrutinib treatment. Receptor source: a human donor with chronic lymphocytic leukemia.

V gene TRBV7-9 combines with J gene TRBJ2-3; 8 positions agree with TRBD1. This CDR3 contains 15 residues. The trim removed 5 bases at V and 0 bases at J, leaving 4 bases unmatched. The germline V gene has CDR1 SEHNR and CDR2 FQNEAQ (reference sequence). The CDR3 sequence is CASSHRGSSTDTQYF. The CDR3 DNA follows: TGTGCCAGCAGCCACAGGGGGTCGAGCACAGATACGCAGTATTTT.

This chain links TRBV5-1 with TRBJ2-1; D remains ambiguous. The CDR3 totals 15 residues. Germline V CDR1 and CDR2: SGHRS, YFSETQ. V was clipped by 5 bases and J by 0 bases, with 12 bases between them. The CDR3 DNA reads TGCGCCAGCAGAGAAGGTACGTCCTCCTACAATGAGCAGTTCTTC. This codes for CASREGTSSYNEQFF.

The chain has TRBV30 and TRBJ2-5, with 7 bases identical to TRBD2. Germline assignment: CDR1 GTSNPN and CDR2 SVGIG (reference sequence). Germline trimming cut 3 bases from V and 2 bases from J; bases unmatched to any gene: 15. The length of the CDR3 is 17 residues. CDR3 sequence (DNA): TGTGCCTGGAGGCCCCCCTATAGCGGGTCTCGACAAGAGACCCAGTACTTC. Residues: CAWRPPYSGSRQETQYF.

The chain carries TRBV2 and TRBJ2-7, with D tentatively TRBD1 or TRBD2 (5 bases each). The CDR3 runs 12 residues. The germline CDR1 and CDR2 sequences are SNHLY and FYNNEI. Trimming shortened V by 7 bases and J by 7 bases, and 14 bases separated the two germline ends. The CDR3 DNA reads as TGTGCCAGCATGACAGAGGGCCGGGAGCAGTACTTC. Protein sequence: CASMTEGREQYF.

The chain is built from TRBV2 and TRBJ2-3; tentatively, D is TRBD1 (6 bases). The CDR3 is made up of 15 amino acids. The germline CDR1 and CDR2 sequences are SNHLY and FYNNEI. V dropped 1 base and J dropped 6 bases, with 14 bases sitting between them. Here the CDR3 reads CASSEVGGTSDTQYF. The DNA of the CDR3 is TGTGCCAGCAGTGAAGTTGGTGGGACAAGCGATACGCAGTATTTT.

The chain links TRBV30 to TRBJ1-1; D ambiguous. The CDR3 consists of 10 residues. The germline V gene encodes CDR1 GTSNPN and CDR2 SVGIG (reference sequence). Deletions cut 2 bases from V and 6 bases from J, with 4 bases between. In DNA form, the CDR3 reads TGTGCCTGGAGTCAGGCTGAAGCTTTCTTT. Its protein product is CAWSQAEAFF.

The gene calls are TRBV9 and TRBJ1-2, with no clear D. The CDR3 totals 12 residues. Deletions cut 5 bases from V and 4 bases from J, with 9 bases between. Germline CDR1 reads SGDLS; CDR2 reads YYNGEE. CDR3 region: CASSASVYGYTF. As DNA, the CDR3 is TGTGCCAGCAGTGCGTCCGTCTATGGCTACACCTTC.

There are a few counts of this clone. This chain joins TRBV16 and TRBJ2-2; possible D gene TRBD1, 6 bases. This CDR3 is 16 amino acids long. V lost 2 bases to trimming and J lost 6 bases, with 16 bases between them. CDR1 is KGHSY and CDR2 is FQNENV in the germline V gene. The CDR3 region has the DNA TGTGCCAGCAGCCAAGTCGGACAGATCTCTGCCGGGGAGCTGTTTTTT. Protein: CASSQVGQISAGELFF. The full variable domain, rest sourced from reference TRBV16 and TRBJ2-2, is GEEVAQTPKHLVRGEGQKAKLYCAPIKGHSYVFWYQQVLKNEFKFLISFQNENVFDETGMPKERFSAKCLPNSPCSLEIQATKLEDSAVYFCASSQVGQISAGELFFGEGSRLTVL.

The gene calls are TRBV25-1 and TRBJ2-1; 9 bases are a match to TRBD1. V was clipped by 4 bases and J by 8 bases; unmatched bases: 9. CDR1 and CDR2 from the germline V gene are MGHDK and SYGVNS. There are 15 residues in the CDR3. DNA of the CDR3: TGTGCCAGCAGTGGGGTGACAGGGGGTGGGTATGAGCAGTTCTTC. Encoded protein: CASSGVTGGGYEQFF.

CDR3 DNA: TGCGCCAGCAGCTCCGGGACTAGCTTGACCGGGGAGCTGTTTTTT. It specifies CASSSGTSLTGELFF. V and J are TRBV5-1 and TRBJ2-2; TRBD2 matches at 9 bases. CDR1 is SGHRS and CDR2 is YFSETQ in the germline V gene. The CDR3 contains 15 residues. The V and J ends lost 3 bases and 5 bases, in that order; junction bases with no gene match: 5. The entire variable domain, with the rest obtained from reference TRBV5-1 and TRBJ2-2, is as follows: KAGVTQTPRYLIKTRGQQVTLSCSPISGHRSVSWYQQTPGQGLQFLFEYFSETQRNKGNFPGRFSGRQFSNSRSEMNVSTLELGDSALYLCASSSGTSLTGELFFGEGSRLTVL.

V and J are TRBV7-8 and TRBJ1-2, with D perhaps TRBD1 (6 bases). Germline V gene data show CDR1 as SGHVS and CDR2 as FQNEAQ. Trimming stripped 1 base from V and 0 bases from J, with 9 bases between. This CDR3 is 15 amino acids long. The CDR3 here is CASSLGRTANYGYTF. CDR3 coding DNA: TGTGCCAGCAGCTTAGGACGGACAGCTAACTATGGCTACACCTTC.

This clone was counted at least ten times. This chain links TRBV18 with TRBJ1-2; maybe TRBD1 (6 bases). Trimming cost V 2 bases and J 7 bases, with 14 bases left between them. From germline, CDR1 is KGHSH and CDR2 LQKENI. The CDR3 runs to 14 residues. Written as DNA, the CDR3 is TGTGCCAGCTCACCATGGGACACGTTCGCTGGCTACACCTTC. It translates to CASSPWDTFAGYTF.

Here the CDR3 reads CASSESGTYGYTF. The DNA of the CDR3 is TGTGCCAGCAGTGAATCAGGGACCTATGGCTACACCTTC. The rearrangement uses TRBV6-1 and TRBJ1-2; TRBD1 is a possible D gene (5 bases). CDR1 is MNHNS, CDR2 SASEGT, per germline. This CDR3 is 13 amino acids long. V lost 2 bases and J lost 4, with 8 bases in between.

Here the CDR3 DNA reads TGTGCCTGGAGTGTACGAGGGGGCTCCTATGGCTACACCTTC. Protein product: CAWSVRGGSYGYTF. The rearrangement joins TRBV30 to TRBJ1-2, with TRBD1 identical over 7 bases. V shed 0 bases and J 4 bases; nucleotides not matched to a gene: 5. This CDR3 region has 14 residues. The germline V gene encodes CDR1 GTSNPN and CDR2 SVGIG (reference sequence).

This clone has a single count. The chain employs TRBV5-1 and TRBJ2-2; maybe TRBD2 (6 bases). The CDR3 spans 17 residues. The germline V gene encodes CDR1 SGHRS and CDR2 YFSETQ. The ends were cut back, 3 bases at V and 4 bases at J, with 19 bases in the middle. The CDR3 sequence is CASSSWVGLSSTGELFF. DNA for the CDR3: TGCGCCAGCAGCTCGTGGGTGGGACTGTCCTCCACCGGGGAGCTGTTTTTT.

Only a few counts were recorded for this clone. The CDR3, as DNA: TGTGCCAGCAGCCTCAAGTGGCGGGGCTACACCTTC. Residues: CASSLKWRGYTF. V usage is TRBV2 and J usage is TRBJ1-2; D gene uncertain. This CDR3 has 12 amino acids. V lost 6 bases and J 8 bases, leaving 13 bases between the germline ends. CDR1 and CDR2 (germline): SNHLY, FYNNEI.

This chain connects TRBV28 to TRBJ1-5; weak D call: TRBD1 (5 bases). The CDR3 extends over 16 amino acids. Between the trimmed V and J ends, which lost 6 bases and 2 bases, there was a span of 17 bases. The germline gives CDR1 MDHEN, CDR2 SYDVKM. The CDR3 sequence is CASSHHRLGGNQPQHF. The CDR3 DNA reads TGTGCCAGCAGCCACCATCGTTTGGGGGGCAATCAGCCCCAGCATTTT.

The chain employs TRBV11-3 and TRBJ2-1; TRBD2 agrees at 9 bases. The CDR3 has 18 residues. Germline trimming cut 5 bases from V and 8 bases from J; bases unmatched to any gene: 19. Germline CDR1 reads SGHNT; CDR2 reads YENEEA. For the CDR3, the DNA is TGTGCCAGCAGCCCTTGGGACGAAGCGGGAGGATATAGGGATGAGCAGTTCTTC. Its protein product is CASSPWDEAGGYRDEQFF.

J is TRBJ1-1 and V is TRBV7-3; D call uncertain. There are 13 residues in the CDR3. Germline values: CDR1 SGHTA, CDR2 FQGTGA. The V and J ends lost 0 bases and 0 bases respectively, with 2 bases between them. The CDR3 nucleotides read TGTGCCAGCAGCTTAACGATGAACACTGAAGCTTTCTTT. Protein product: CASSLTMNTEAFF.

The chain employs TRBV2 and TRBJ2-7; TRBD1 matches at 11 bases. The V gene end was trimmed by 8 bases and the J gene end by 3 bases; junction bases not matched to a gene: 3. Germline assignment: CDR1 SNHLY and CDR2 FYNNEI. The CDR3 loop spans 13 amino acids. CDR3 residues: CASRDRGFYEQYF. DNA of the CDR3: TGTGCCAGCCGGGACAGGGGGTTCTACGAGCAGTACTTC.

This clone has just a few counts. This chain joins TRBV4-1 and TRBJ1-5; no clear D. V lost 0 bases and J 4 bases, leaving 19 bases between the germline ends. The CDR3 loop spans 18 amino acids. CDR1 is MGHRA and CDR2 is YSYEKL in the germline V gene. DNA for the CDR3: TGCGCCAGCAGCCAAGATCCCGGCAATCTTTATAGGAATCAGCCCCAGCATTTT. It encodes CASSQDPGNLYRNQPQHF.

This chain uses TRBV11-2 with TRBJ1-2, with D maybe TRBD1 (6 bases). V lost 5 bases to trimming and J lost 4 bases, with 17 bases between them. There are 15 residues in the CDR3. CDR1 and CDR2 (germline): SGHAT, FQNNGV. Written as DNA, the CDR3 is TGTGCCAGCAGCCCCGCCCCGGGACAAATCTATGGCTACACCTTC. It specifies CASSPAPGQIYGYTF.

The genes are TRBV13 and TRBJ2-2, with D perhaps TRBD1 (5 bases). The CDR3 is 14 amino acids. Germline CDR1 PRHDT, CDR2 FYEKMQ (reference sequence). The V and J ends lost 5 bases and 4 bases respectively, with 11 bases between them. The CDR3 DNA reads as TGTGCCAGCAGCATAACAGGATTCACCGGGGAGCTGTTTTTT. Translated, it gives CASSITGFTGELFF.

A single count supports this clone. The V and J genes are TRBV10-3 and TRBJ1-2, with 7 nucleotides matching TRBD1. V was pared by 3 bases and J by 6 bases, with 10 bases of the junction left unmatched. This CDR3 region has 15 residues. The germline gives CDR1 ENHRY, CDR2 SYGVKD. Written as DNA, the CDR3 is TGTGCCATCAGTGACCCCAGGGGGGGTACAGATGGCTACACCTTC. Translation: CAISDPRGGTDGYTF.

This clone has a single count. The chain is built from TRBV6-1 and TRBJ2-1; D remains unclear. The CDR3 totals 15 residues. CDR1 and CDR2 (germline): MNHNS, SASEGT. V lost 0 bases and J lost 1, with 7 bases in between. CDR3 coding DNA: TGTGCCAGCAGTGAAGCTTTAATTTCCTACAATGAGCAGTTCTTC. Encoded protein: CASSEALISYNEQFF.

This clone appeared once. The chain couples TRBV18 to TRBJ2-1; the D is unclear. Trimming took 2 bases from V and 5 from J, leaving 7 bases between them. The length of the CDR3 is 13 residues. Per the germline V gene, CDR1 is KGHSH and CDR2 is LQKENI. CDR3 region: CASSPGVNNEQFF. CDR3 nucleotides: TGTGCCAGCTCACCAGGTGTGAACAATGAGCAGTTCTTC.

This clone was detected a few times. This chain connects TRBV2 to TRBJ2-7; D may be TRBD2 (5 bases). V was shortened by 8 bases and J by 5 bases, with 22 bases between the two germline ends. The CDR3 totals 15 residues. Germline V gene sequence: CDR1 SNHLY, CDR2 FYNNEI. DNA for the CDR3: TGTGCCAGCCGGCTGGGGAGTACGGGGATCCACGAGCAGTACTTC. Residues: CASRLGSTGIHEQYF.